This is a list of T cell receptor beta chains from one sample in a study of blood T cells in healthy people across ages. TCRdb fed the 5' RACE reads into MiXCR, producing one record per CDR3 protein. The sample shows 790,000 or so distinct CDR3 sequences, 46% of them seen only once. Sequencing input: blood. The receptors were sampled from an elderly man in good health. The CDR3 runs from the conserved cysteine through the conserved F or W. Fields, in order: J gene, V gene, CDR3 protein.

>TRBJ2-1|TRBV28
CASTREGRGRDRGNNEQFF
>TRBJ2-3|TRBV20-1
CSARVDGGDTQYF
>TRBJ1-4|TRBV12-3/TRBV12-4
CASSFRGVGEKLFF
>TRBJ1-2|TRBV28
CASSTPSGDRGGYGYTF
>TRBJ2-1|TRBV27
CASSFRHEGEQFF
>TRBJ2-5|TRBV6-4
CASSADVKETQYF
>.|TRBV5-1
CASSLSRASGIYEQYF
>TRBJ1-2|TRBV29-1
CSVGDPDREGVGYTF
>TRBJ2-2|TRBV5-1
CASSFGLAEGIGELFF
>TRBJ2-4|TRBV20-1
CSARMGEAKNIQYF
>TRBJ2-2|TRBV15
CATSRDETGELFF
>TRBJ2-2|TRBV29-1
CSATPGQGNTGELFF
>TRBJ2-3|TRBV24-1
CATSEGSRYSTDTQYF
>TRBJ2-1|TRBV2
CASSESSGASYNEQFF
>TRBJ2-4|TRBV5-1
CASSPDRTDGKNIQYF
>TRBJ2-1|TRBV11-2
CASRPSGTARYNEQFF
>TRBJ1-5|TRBV4-3
CASSQDLRQPQHF